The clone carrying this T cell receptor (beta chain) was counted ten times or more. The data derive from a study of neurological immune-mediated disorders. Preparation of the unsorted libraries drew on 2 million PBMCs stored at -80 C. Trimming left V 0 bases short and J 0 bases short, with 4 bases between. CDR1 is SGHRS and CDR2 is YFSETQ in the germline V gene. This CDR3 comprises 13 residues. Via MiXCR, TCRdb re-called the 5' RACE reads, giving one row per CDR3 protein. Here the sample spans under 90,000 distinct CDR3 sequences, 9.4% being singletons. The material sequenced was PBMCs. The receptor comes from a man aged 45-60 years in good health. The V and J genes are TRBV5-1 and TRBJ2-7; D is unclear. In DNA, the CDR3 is TGCGCCAGCAGCTTGGACTACTCCTACGAGCAGTACTTC. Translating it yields CASSLDYSYEQYF.